The following is a T cell receptor beta chain sequence with its context. Everyone who donated was a healthy bone marrow donor. With 1 base clipped from V and 3 bases from J, the junction kept 1 base outside the gene matches. CDR1 and CDR2 (germline): LGHNA, YNFKEQ. This CDR3 spans 15 amino acids. This PCR relied on a set of 60 Vbeta primers and 13 Jbeta primers. The assay was immunoSEQ multiplex PCR, and TCRdb's table has in-frame clones only and misses some. The sample has 150,000 to 200,000 clones; around 86% are singletons. This specimen belongs to a study of cytomegalovirus exposure and HLA in healthy donors.

This clonotype originated in a human donor in good health. V is TRBV4-2 and J is TRBJ2-1; 9 positions agree with TRBD2. Sequencing was performed on PBMCs. The CDR3 bases are TGTGCCAGCAGCCAAGTAGCGGGGGACTACAATGAGCAGTTCTTC. This sequence encodes CASSQVAGDYNEQFF.